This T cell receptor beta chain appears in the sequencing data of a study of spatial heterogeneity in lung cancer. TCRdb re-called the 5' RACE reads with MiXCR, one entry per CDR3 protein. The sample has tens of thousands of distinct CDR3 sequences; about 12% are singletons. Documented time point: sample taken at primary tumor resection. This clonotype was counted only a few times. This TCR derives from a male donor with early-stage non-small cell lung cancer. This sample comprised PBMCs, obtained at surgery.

CDR3 in amino acids: CASSSSTGANVLTF. CDR3 bases: TGCGCCAGCAGCTCCTCCACTGGGGCCAACGTCCTGACTTTC. The chain joins TRBV5-1 to TRBJ2-6; D call uncertain. CDR3 length equals 14 residues. Trimming pared 3 bases from V and 2 bases from J, leaving 6 bases between. Germline V gene lookup returns CDR1 SGHRS and CDR2 YFSETQ.